This T cell receptor beta chain was sequenced in a study of blood T cells in healthy people across ages. General study points: Naive T cell percentage and TCR beta diversity correlated strongly. Considered underestimates were the diversity estimates obtained from one million T cells. Diversity was higher, and naive CD4+ cells more numerous, in long-lived donors than in aged donors.

This clonotype was seen a handful of times. Antigen unknown. Combining a sample-barcoded 5' primer with a J-beta primer mix, a second PCR ran for about 7 to 12 cycles. The study obtained at least 3 million CDR3-containing paired-end reads from every sample. TCRdb processed the 5' RACE reads anew with MiXCR; each CDR3 protein has one entry. Among around 990,000 distinct CDR3 sequences listed, 35% to 45% were seen once. Sequenced material: blood. The sequence came from a man younger than 35 in good health.

The CDR3 protein is CASTKMERQPQHF. For the CDR3, the DNA is TGTGCCAGCACTAAGATGGAGAGACAGCCCCAGCATTTT. The gene calls are TRBV7-2 and TRBJ1-5; D is ambiguous. The V gene's germline CDR1 is SGHTA and CDR2 FQGNSA. Trimming cost V 7 bases and J 7 bases, with 14 bases left between them. The CDR3 contains 13 residues.